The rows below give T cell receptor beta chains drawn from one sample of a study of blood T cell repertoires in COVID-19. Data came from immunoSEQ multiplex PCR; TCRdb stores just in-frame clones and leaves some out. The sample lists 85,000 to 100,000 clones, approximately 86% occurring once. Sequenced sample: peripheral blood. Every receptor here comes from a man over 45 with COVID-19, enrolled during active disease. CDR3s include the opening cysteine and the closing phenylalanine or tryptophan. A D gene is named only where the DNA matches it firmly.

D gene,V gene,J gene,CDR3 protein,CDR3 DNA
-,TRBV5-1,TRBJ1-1,CASSLGEETYNEAFF,TGCGCCAGCAGCTTGGGCGAGGAGACCTACAATGAAGCTTTCTTT
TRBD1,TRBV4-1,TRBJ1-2,CASRKQGVSNYGYTF,TGCGCCAGCAGAAAACAGGGGGTTTCTAACTATGGCTACACCTTC
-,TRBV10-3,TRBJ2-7,CAISEPGLPYEQYF,TGTGCCATCAGTGAGCCAGGGCTCCCTTACGAGCAGTACTTC
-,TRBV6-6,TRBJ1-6,CASSYSYGHNSPLHF,TGTGCCAGCAGTTACTCTTATGGCCATAATTCACCCCTCCACTTT
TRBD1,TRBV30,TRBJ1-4,CAGRDDRGNNEKLFF,TGTGCCGGGAGAGATGACAGGGGAAATAATGAAAAACTGTTTTTT
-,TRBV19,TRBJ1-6,CASSIRGTVREYSPLHF,TGTGCCAGTAGTATACGAGGAACAGTTCGGGAATATTCACCCCTCCACTTT
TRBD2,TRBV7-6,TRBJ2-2,CASSLRPGLAGTGELFF,TGTGCCAGCAGCTTAAGACCGGGACTAGCGGGGACCGGGGAGCTGTTTTTT
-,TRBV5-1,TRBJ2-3,CASSLGASTDTQYF,TGCGCCAGCAGCTTAGGGGCTAGCACAGATACGCAGTATTTT
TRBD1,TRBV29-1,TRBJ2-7,CSVMDRRTYEQYF,TGCAGCGTGATGGACAGGCGAACCTACGAGCAGTACTTC
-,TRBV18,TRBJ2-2,CASSPPLGVTGELFF,TGTGCCAGCTCACCACCGTTAGGGGTGACCGGGGAGCTGTTTTTT
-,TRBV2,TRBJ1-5,CASSRDPGGNQPQHF,TGTGCCAGCAGCCGGGATCCTGGGGGGAATCAGCCCCAGCATTTT
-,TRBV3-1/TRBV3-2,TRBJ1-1,CASSQGARAEAFF,TGTGCCAGCAGCCAAGGTGCCCGGGCTGAAGCTTTCTTT
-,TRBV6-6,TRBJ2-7,CASSYNGGSGEQYF,TGTGCCAGCAGTTACAATGGGGGCTCAGGTGAGCAGTACTTC
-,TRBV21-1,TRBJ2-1,CASSARSRTQPSYNEQFF,TGTGCCAGCAGCGCACGGTCGAGGACTCAACCTTCCTACAATGAGCAGTTCTTC
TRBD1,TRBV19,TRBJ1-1,CASSRTGTLNTEAFF,TGTGCCAGTAGTAGGACAGGGACCCTGAACACTGAAGCTTTCTTT
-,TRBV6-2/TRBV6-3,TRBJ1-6,CASSFEVPPLHF,TGTGCCAGCAGTTTCGAGGTTCCACCCCTCCACTTT
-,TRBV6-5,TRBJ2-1,CASSYSSGVLYNEQFF,TGTGCCAGCAGTTACTCGTCAGGGGTACTCTACAATGAGCAGTTCTTC
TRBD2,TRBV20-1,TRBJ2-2,CSASLAGGTGELFF,TGCAGTGCTAGTCTAGCGGGGGGGACCGGGGAGCTGTTTTTT
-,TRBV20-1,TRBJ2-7,CSARAIYEQYF,TGCAGTGCTAGAGCTATCTACGAGCAGTACTTC
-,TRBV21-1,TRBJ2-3,CASSKARVSITDTQYF,TGTGCCAGCAGCAAGGCGAGGGTTAGTATCACAGATACGCAGTATTTT
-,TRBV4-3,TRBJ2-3,CASSQDQLAGGTDTQYF,TGCGCCAGCAGCCAAGATCAGCTAGCCGGTGGCACAGATACGCAGTATTTT
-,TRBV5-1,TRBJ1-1,CASSGGMNTEAFF,TGCGCCAGCAGCGGAGGGATGAACACTGAAGCTTTCTTT